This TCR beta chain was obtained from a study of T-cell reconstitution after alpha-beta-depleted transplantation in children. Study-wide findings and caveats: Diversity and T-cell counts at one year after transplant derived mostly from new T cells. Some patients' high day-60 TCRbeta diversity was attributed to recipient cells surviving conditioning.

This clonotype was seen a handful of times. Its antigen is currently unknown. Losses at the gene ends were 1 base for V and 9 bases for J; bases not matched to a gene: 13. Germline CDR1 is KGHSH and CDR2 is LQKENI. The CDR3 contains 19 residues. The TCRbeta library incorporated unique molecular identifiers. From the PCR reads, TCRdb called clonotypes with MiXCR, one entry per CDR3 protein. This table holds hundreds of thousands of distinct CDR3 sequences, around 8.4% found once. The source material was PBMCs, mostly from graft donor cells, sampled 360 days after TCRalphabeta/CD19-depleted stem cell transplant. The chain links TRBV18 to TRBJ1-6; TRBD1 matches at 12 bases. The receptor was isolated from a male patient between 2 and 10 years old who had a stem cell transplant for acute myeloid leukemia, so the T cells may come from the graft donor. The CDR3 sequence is CASSPLGQGASAIISPLHF. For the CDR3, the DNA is TGTGCCAGCTCACCACTGGGACAGGGGGCGTCAGCCATAATTTCACCCCTCCACTTT.